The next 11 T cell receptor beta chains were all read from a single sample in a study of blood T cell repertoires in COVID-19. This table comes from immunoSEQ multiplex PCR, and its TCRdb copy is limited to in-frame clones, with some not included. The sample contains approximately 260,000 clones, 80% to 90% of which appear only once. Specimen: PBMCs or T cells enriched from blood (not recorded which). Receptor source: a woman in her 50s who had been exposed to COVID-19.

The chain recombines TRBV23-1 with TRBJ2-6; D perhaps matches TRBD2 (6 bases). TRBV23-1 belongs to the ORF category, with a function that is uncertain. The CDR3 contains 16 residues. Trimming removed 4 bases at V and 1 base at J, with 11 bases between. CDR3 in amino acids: CASSRGGPSGANVLTF. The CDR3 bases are TGCGCCAGCAGTCGGGGAGGACCGTCTGGGGCCAACGTCCTGACTTTC.

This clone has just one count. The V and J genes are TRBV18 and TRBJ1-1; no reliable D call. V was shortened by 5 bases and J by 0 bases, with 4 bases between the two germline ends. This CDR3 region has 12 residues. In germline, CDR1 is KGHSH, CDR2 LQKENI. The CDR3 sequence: CASSNMNTEAFF. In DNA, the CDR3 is TGTGCCAGCTCAAATATGAACACTGAAGCTTTCTTT.

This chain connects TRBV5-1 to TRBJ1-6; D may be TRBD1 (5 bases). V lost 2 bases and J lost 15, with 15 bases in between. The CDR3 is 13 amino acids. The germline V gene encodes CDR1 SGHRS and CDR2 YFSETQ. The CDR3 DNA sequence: TGCGCCAGCAGCTTCGCCCCACAGGTTCTCCTCCACTTT. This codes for CASSFAPQVLLHF.

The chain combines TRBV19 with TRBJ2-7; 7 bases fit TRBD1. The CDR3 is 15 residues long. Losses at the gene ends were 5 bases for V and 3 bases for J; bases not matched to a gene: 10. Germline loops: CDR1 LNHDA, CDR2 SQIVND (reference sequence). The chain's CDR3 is CASSASLGQFYEQYF. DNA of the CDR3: TGTGCCAGTAGTGCCTCCCTGGGACAGTTCTACGAGCAGTACTTC.

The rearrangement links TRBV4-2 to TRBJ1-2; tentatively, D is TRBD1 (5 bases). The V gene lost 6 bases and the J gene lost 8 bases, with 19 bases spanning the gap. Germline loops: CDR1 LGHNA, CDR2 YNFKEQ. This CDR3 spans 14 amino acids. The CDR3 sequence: CASSPRRGWVGYTF. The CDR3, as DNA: TGTGCCAGCAGTCCCCGTAGGGGCTGGGTAGGCTACACCTTC.

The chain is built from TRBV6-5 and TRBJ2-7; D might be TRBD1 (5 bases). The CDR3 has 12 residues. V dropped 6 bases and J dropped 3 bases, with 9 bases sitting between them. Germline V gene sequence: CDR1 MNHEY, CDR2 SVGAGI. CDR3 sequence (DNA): TGTGCCAGCAGAGGGGCAGGCTACGAGCAGTACTTC. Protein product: CASRGAGYEQYF.

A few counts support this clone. The CDR3 DNA follows: TGTGCCAGCAGTTTTCGCGCGGGGGCCCCTAGCTCCTACGAGCAGTACTTC. Amino acid sequence: CASSFRAGAPSSYEQYF. V usage is TRBV6-2 or TRBV6-3 and J usage is TRBJ2-7; perhaps TRBD2 as D (7 bases). This CDR3 region has 17 residues. V dropped 4 bases and J dropped 0 bases, with 19 bases sitting between them. Germline CDR1 MNHEY, CDR2 SVGEGT.

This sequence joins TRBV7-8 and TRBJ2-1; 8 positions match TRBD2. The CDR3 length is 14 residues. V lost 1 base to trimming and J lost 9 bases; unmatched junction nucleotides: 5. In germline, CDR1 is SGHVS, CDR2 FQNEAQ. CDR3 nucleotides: TGTGCCAGCAGCTTAGGTAGCGGGGTGGGTGAGCAGTTCTTC. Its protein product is CASSLGSGVGEQFF.

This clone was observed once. CDR3: CASEPAPNTEAFF. The CDR3 DNA reads as TGTGCCAGCGAGCCTGCGCCGAACACTGAAGCTTTCTTT. The rearrangement uses TRBV6-5 and TRBJ1-1; D gene unclear. Trimming took off 8 bases at V and 1 base at J, with 11 bases between the two ends. The V gene's germline CDR1 is MNHEY and CDR2 SVGAGI. There are 13 residues in the CDR3.

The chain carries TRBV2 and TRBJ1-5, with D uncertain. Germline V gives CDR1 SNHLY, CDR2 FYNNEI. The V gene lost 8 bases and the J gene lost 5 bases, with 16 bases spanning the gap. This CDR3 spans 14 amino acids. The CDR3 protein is CASAPVPGHQPQHF. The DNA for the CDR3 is TGTGCCAGCGCCCCAGTGCCAGGCCATCAGCCCCAGCATTTT.

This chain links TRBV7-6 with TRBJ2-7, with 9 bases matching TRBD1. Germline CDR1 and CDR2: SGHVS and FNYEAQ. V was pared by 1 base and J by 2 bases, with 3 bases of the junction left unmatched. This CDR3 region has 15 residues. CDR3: CASSLGTGEAYEQYF. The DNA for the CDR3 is TGTGCCAGCAGCTTAGGGACAGGGGAGGCCTACGAGCAGTACTTC.